This TCR beta chain was identified in a study of blood T cell repertoires in COVID-19. Study background: From the United States, Italy and Spain came samples of acute and convalescent COVID-19. T cells, B-cell-depleted T cells, or PBMCs supplied cDNA or gDNA.

Germline V gene lookup returns CDR1 SGHRS and CDR2 YFSETQ. This CDR3 is built from 13 residues. V was shortened by 2 bases and J by 5 bases, with 8 bases between the two germline ends. This clone occurred a few times. Authors' methods: Counts of nucleated cells, estimated from reference gene primer amplification, were obtained. TCRdb keeps only in-frame clones here, not all; method: immunoSEQ multiplex PCR. That table is the source of V, J and clone size, and D and trimming were worked out from the DNA. The repertoire holds just over 150,000 clones, with around 91% as singletons. The V call is TRBV5-1, the J call TRBJ2-1; D possibly corresponds to TRBD1 (6 bases). The receptor was isolated from a woman aged 40 to 49 with acute or convalescent COVID-19. What was sequenced was peripheral blood. The CDR3 here is CASSLNRDNEQFF. Here the CDR3 DNA reads TGCGCCAGCAGCTTAAACAGGGACAATGAGCAGTTCTTC. The whole variable domain, remainder taken from reference TRBV5-1 and TRBJ2-1, is KAGVTQTPRYLIKTRGQQVTLSCSPISGHRSVSWYQQTPGQGLQFLFEYFSETQRNKGNFPGRFSGRQFSNSRSEMNVSTLELGDSALYLCASSLNRDNEQFFGPGTRLTVL.